The 3 T cell receptor beta chains below come from one sample, sequenced in a study of blood T cells in healthy people across ages. Using a J-beta primer mix together with a sample-barcoded 5' primer, a second PCR was run for about 6 to 12 cycles. TCRdb re-analysed the 5' RACE reads in MiXCR, keeping a single row per CDR3 protein. The sample lists more than 650,000 distinct CDR3 sequences, approximately 24% occurring once. The same sample was also studied in work on T cells of mothers and their children.

Material for sequencing was blood. Receptors were obtained from a boy under 18 in good health.

The rearrangement uses TRBV12-3 or TRBV12-4 and TRBJ2-6; TRBD1 aligns across 9 bases. Trimming removed 3 bases from V and 4 bases from J; junction bases left unmatched: 4. CDR3 length equals 16 residues. The CDR3 spells CASSFGTGRGANVLTF. The DNA for the CDR3 is TGTGCCAGCAGTTTCGGGACAGGGCGGGGGGCCAACGTCCTGACTTTC.

The sample holds a few counts of this clonotype. The chain combines TRBV14 with TRBJ1-1; D gene uncertain. This CDR3 is 13 amino acids long. V lost 3 bases to trimming and J lost 12 bases, with 17 bases between them. Germline V gene sequence: CDR1 SGHDN, CDR2 FVKESK. The CDR3 bases are TGTGCCAGCAGCCAGCGGGCCGGTACAACTCCTTTCTTT. It translates to CASSQRAGTTPFF.

This chain uses TRBV18 with TRBJ1-4, with D possibly TRBD1 on 5 matching bases. There are 14 residues in the CDR3. V shed 2 bases and J shed 4 bases, with 8 bases lying between them. CDR1 KGHSH and CDR2 LQKENI come from the germline V gene. The DNA for the CDR3 is TGTGCCAGCTCACCAGGGGCGGATAATGAAAAACTGTTTTTT. Amino acids: CASSPGADNEKLFF.